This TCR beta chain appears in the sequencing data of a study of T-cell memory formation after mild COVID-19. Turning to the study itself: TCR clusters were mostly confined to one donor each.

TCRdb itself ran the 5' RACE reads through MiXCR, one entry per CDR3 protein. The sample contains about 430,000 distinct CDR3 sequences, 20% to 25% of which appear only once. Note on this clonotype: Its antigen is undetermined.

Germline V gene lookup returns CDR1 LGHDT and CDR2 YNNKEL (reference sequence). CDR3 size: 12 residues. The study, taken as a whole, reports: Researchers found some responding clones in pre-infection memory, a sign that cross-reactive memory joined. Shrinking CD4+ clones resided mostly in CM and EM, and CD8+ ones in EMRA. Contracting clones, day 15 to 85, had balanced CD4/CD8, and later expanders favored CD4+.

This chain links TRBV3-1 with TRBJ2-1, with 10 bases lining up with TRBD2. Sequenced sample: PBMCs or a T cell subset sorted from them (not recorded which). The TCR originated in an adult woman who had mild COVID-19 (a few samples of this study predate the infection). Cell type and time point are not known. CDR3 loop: CAVASGRIEQFF. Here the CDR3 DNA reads TGTGCTGTGGCTAGCGGGAGAATTGAGCAGTTCTTC.